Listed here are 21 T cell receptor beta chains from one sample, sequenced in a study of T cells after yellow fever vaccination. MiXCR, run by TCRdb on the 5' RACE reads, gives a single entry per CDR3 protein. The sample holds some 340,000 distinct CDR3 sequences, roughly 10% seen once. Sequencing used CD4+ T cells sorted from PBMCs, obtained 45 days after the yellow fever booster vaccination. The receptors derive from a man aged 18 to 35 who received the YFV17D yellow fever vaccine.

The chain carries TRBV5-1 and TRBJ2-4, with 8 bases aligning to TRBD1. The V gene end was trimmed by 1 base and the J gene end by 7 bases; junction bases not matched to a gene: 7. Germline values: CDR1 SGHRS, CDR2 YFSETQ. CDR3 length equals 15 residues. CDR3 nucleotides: TGCGCCAGCAGCTTGCAGGGGGCGCCTAGGAACATTCAGTACTTC. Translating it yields CASSLQGAPRNIQYF.

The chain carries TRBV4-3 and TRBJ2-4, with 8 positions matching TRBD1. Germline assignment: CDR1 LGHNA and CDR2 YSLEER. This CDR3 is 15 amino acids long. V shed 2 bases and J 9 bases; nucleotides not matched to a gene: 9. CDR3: CASSQSPGTGLIQYF. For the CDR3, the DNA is TGCGCCAGCAGCCAAAGTCCCGGGACAGGCCTCATTCAGTACTTC.

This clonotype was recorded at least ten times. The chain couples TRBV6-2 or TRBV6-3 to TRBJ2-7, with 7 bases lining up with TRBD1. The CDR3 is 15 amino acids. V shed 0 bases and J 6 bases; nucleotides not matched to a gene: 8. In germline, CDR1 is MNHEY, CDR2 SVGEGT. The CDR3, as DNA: TGTGCCAGCAGTTACTCCCCTAAAGGGGGCATCGAGCAGTACGTC. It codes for CASSYSPKGGIEQYV.

Here the CDR3 reads CASSLTGHDGYTF. CDR3 coding DNA: TGTGCCAGCAGCTTAACAGGTCATGATGGCTACACCTTC. The chain has TRBV7-9 and TRBJ1-2; tentatively, D is TRBD1 (5 bases). Germline CDR1 SEHNR, CDR2 FQNEAQ (reference sequence). V was pared by 2 bases and J by 6 bases, with 10 bases between. The CDR3 is 13 residues long. The full variable domain, in which reference TRBV7-9 and TRBJ1-2 provide the parts outside the CDR3, is DTGVSQNPRHKITKRGQNVTFRCDPISEHNRLYWYRQTLGQGPEFLTYFQNEAQLEKSRLLSDRFSAERPKGSFSTLEIQRTEQGDSAMYLCASSLTGHDGYTFGSGTRLTVV.

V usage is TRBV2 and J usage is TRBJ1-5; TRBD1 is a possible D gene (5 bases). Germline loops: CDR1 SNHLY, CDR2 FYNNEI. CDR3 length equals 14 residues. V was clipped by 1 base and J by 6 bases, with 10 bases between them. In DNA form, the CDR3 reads TGTGCCAGCAGTGAAGTGGGGGGAGGTCAGCCCCAGCATTTT. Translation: CASSEVGGGQPQHF. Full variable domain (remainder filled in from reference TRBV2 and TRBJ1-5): EPEVTQTPSHQVTQMGQEVILRCVPISNHLYFYWYRQILGQKVEFLVSFYNNEISEKSEIFDDQFSVERPDGSNFTLKIRSTKLEDSAMYFCASSEVGGGQPQHFGDGTRLSIL.

Here the CDR3 DNA reads TGTGCCAGCAGCCCTACCGGACTAGAGGGAGAGACCCAGTACTTC. Translating it yields CASSPTGLEGETQYF. This chain joins TRBV7-2 and TRBJ2-5, with 7 bases lining up with TRBD2. Losses at the gene ends were 5 bases for V and 4 bases for J; bases not matched to a gene: 10. The germline gives CDR1 SGHTA, CDR2 FQGNSA. The CDR3 runs 15 residues. Full variable domain (remainder filled in from reference TRBV7-2 and TRBJ2-5): GAGVSQSPSNKVTEKGKDVELRCDPISGHTALYWYRQSLGQGLEFLIYFQGNSAPDKSGLPSDRFSAERTGGSVSTLTIQRTQQEDSAVYLCASSPTGLEGETQYFGPGTRLLVL.

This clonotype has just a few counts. The CDR3 spells CASVGDRAEAFF. The CDR3 coding sequence is TGTGCCAGTGTGGGGGACAGGGCTGAAGCTTTCTTT. J is TRBJ1-1 and V is TRBV19; 9 nucleotides line up with TRBD1. Germline V CDR1 and CDR2: LNHDA, SQIVND (reference sequence). With V trimmed by 8 bases and J by 6 bases, 4 bases remained unmatched. CDR3 length: 12 amino acids.

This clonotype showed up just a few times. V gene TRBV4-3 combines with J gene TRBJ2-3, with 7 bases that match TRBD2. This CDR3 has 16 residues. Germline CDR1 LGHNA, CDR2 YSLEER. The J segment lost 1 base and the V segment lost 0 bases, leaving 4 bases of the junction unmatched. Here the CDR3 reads CASSQDLRGGTDTQYF. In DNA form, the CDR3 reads TGCGCCAGCAGCCAAGATCTCCGGGGGGGCACAGATACGCAGTATTTT.

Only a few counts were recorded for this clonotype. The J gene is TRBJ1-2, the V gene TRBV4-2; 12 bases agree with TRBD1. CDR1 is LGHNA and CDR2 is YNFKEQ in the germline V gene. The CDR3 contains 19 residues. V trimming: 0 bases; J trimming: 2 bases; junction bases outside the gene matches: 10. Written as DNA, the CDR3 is TGTGCCAGCAGCCAAGAAATCGGGACAGGGGGCGCGATGAACTATGGCTACACCTTC. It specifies CASSQEIGTGGAMNYGYTF.

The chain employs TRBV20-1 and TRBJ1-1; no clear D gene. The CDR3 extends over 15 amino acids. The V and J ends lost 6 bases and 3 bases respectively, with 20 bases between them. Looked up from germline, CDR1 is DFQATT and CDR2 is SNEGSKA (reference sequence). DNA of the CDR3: TGCAGTGCCGACGACCCAGGAGCGGGGTACACTGAAGCTTTCTTT. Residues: CSADDPGAGYTEAFF.

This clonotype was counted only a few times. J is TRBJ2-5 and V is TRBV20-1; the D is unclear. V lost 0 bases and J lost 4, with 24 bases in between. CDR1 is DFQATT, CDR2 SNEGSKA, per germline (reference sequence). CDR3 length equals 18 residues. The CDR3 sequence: CSARDSPIASRSPETQYF. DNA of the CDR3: TGCAGTGCTAGAGATTCCCCTATCGCTTCTCGATCACCAGAGACCCAGTACTTC.

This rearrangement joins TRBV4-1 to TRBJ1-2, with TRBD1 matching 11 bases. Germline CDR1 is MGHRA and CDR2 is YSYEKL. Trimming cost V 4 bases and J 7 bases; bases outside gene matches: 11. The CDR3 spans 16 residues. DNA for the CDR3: TGCGCCAGCAGCCTCGGTTCCCGGGGACAGGGGGGTGGCTACACCTTC. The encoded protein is CASSLGSRGQGGGYTF.

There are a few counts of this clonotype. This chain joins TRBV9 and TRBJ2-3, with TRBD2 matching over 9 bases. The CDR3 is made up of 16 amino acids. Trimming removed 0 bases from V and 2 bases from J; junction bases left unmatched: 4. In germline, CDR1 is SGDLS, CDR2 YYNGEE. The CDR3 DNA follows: TGTGCCAGCAGCGTAGGTCCTAGCGGGGCCACAGATACGCAGTATTTT. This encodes CASSVGPSGATDTQYF.

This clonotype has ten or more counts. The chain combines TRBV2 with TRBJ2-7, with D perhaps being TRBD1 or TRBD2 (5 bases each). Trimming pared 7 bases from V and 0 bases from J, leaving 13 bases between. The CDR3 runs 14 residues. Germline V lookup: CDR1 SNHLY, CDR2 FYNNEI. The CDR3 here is CASKSGANSYEQYF. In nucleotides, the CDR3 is TGTGCCAGCAAATCCGGGGCTAACTCCTACGAGCAGTACTTC.

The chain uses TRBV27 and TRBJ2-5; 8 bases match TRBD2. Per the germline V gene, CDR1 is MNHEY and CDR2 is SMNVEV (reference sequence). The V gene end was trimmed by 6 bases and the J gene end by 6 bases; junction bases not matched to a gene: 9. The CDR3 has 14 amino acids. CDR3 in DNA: TGTGCCAGCAGCCCGGGGGGGATGGGGAAGACCCAGTACTTC. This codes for CASSPGGMGKTQYF.

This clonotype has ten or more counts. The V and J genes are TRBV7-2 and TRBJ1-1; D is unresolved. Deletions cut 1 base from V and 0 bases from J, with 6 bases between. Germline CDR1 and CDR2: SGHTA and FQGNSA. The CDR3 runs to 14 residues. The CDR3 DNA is TGTGCCAGCAGCTTAGGCACAGTGAACACTGAAGCTTTCTTT. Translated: CASSLGTVNTEAFF.

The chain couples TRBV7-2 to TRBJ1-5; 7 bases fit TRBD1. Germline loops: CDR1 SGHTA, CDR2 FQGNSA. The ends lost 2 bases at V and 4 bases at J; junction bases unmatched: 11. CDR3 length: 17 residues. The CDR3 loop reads CASSLSVSSGGNQPQHF. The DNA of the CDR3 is TGTGCCAGCAGCTTATCGGTCTCGTCAGGGGGGAATCAGCCCCAGCATTTT.

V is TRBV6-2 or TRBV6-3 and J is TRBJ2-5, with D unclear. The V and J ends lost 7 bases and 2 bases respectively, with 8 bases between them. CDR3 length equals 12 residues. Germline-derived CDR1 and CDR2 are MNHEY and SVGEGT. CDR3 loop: CASKDPQETQYF. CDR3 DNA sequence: TGTGCCAGCAAAGACCCTCAAGAGACCCAGTACTTC.

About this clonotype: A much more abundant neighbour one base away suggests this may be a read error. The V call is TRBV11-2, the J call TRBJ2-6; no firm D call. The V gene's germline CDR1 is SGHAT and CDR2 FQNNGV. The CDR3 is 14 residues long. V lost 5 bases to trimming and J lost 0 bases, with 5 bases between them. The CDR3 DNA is TGTGCCAGCAGCGGGGTCTCTGGGGCCAACGTCCTGACTTTC. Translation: CASSGVSGANVLTF.

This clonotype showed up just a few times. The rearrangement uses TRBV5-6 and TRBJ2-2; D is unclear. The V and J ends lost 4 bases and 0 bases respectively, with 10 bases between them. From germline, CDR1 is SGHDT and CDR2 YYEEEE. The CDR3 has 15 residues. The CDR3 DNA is TGTGCCAGCAGCATGGTCGGCACGAACACCGGGGAGCTGTTTTTT. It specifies CASSMVGTNTGELFF.

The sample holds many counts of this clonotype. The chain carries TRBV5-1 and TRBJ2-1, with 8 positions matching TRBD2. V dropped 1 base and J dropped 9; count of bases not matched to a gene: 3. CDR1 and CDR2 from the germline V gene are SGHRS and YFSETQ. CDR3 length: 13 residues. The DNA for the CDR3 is TGCGCCAGCAGCTTGCGGGGGGGCCGTGAGCAGTTCTTC. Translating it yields CASSLRGGREQFF.